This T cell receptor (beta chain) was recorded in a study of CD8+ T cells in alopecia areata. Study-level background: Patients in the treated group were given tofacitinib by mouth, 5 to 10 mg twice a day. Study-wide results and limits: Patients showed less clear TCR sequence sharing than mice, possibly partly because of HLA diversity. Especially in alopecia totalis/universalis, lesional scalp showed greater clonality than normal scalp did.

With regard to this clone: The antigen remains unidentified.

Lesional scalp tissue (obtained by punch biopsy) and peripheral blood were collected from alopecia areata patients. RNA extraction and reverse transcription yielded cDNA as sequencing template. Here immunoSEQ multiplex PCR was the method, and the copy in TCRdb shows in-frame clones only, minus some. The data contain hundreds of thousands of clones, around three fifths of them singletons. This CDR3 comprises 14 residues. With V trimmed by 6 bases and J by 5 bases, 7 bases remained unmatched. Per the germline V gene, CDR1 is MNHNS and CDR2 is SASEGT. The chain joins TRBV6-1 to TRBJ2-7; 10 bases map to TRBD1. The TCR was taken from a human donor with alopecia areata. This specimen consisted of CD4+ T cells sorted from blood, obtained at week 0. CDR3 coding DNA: TGTGCCAGCAGAAGGGACAGGGGAGTCCACGAGCAGTACTTC. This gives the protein CASRRDRGVHEQYF.